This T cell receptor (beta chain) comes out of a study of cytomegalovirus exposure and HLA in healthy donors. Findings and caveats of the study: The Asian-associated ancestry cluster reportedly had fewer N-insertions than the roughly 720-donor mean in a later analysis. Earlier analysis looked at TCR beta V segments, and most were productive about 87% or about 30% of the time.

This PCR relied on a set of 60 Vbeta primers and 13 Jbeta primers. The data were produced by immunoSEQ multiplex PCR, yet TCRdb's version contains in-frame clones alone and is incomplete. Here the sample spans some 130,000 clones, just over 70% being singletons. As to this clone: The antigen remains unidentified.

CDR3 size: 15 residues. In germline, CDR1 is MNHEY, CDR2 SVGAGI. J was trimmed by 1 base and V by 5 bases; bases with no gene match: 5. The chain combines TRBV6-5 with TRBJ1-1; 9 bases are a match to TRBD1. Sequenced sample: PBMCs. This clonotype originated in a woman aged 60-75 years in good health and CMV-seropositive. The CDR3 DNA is TGTGCCAGCAGTGCGACACAGGGGGCGAACACTGAAGCTTTCTTT. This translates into CASSATQGANTEAFF.